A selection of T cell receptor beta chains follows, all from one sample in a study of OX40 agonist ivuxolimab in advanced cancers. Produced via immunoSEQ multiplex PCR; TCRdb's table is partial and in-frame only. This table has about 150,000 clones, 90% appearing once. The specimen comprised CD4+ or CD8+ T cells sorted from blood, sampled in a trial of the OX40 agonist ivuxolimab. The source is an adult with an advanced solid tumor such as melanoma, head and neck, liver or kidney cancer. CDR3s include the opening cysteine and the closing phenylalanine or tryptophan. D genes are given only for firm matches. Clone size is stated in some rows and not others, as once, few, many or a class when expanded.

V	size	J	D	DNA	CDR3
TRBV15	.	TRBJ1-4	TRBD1	TGTGCCACCAGCAGGGGACAGGGGGCTGCTAATGAAAAACTGTTTTTT	CATSRGQGAANEKLFF
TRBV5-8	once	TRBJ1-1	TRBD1	TGTGCCAGCAGCTGGGACAGCAAAGAAGTGTTAGCTTTCTTT	CASSWDSKEVLAFF
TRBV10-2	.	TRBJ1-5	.	TGCGCCAGCAGTGAGCGACTTCAGGGGCGGGGGAGCAATCAGCCCCAGCATTTT	CASSERLQGRGSNQPQHF
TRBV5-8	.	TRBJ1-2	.	TGTGCCAGCAGCCAACGCAGGGTACTTAACTATGGCTACACCTTC	CASSQRRVLNYGYTF
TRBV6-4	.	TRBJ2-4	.	TGTGCCAGCAGCTCCCGAGCCAAAAACATTCAGTACTTC	CASSSRAKNIQYF
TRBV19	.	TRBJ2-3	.	TGTGCCAGTTCGTGGCAGGGCTCCACAGATACGCAGTATTTT	CASSWQGSTDTQYF
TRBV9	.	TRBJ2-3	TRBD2	TGTGCCAGCAGCCTAGCGGGAGGGAGTGATACGCAGTATTTT	CASSLAGGSDTQYF
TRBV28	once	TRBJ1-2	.	TGTGCCAGCCTAACCGCGGGACGGAAAGGGTTTAACTATGGCTACACCTTC	CASLTAGRKGFNYGYTF
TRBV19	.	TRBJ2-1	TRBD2	TGTGCCAGTAGTTCCCGGACTAGCGGGAGCAATGAGCAGTTCTTC	CASSSRTSGSNEQFF
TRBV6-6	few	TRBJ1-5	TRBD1	TGTGCCAGTACGGGACAGGGAATTGACCAGCCCCAGCATTTT	CASTGQGIDQPQHF
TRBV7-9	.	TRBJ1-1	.	TGTGCCAGCAGCGAAAGTGACGGGGGAAGTGAAGCTTTCTTT	CASSESDGGSEAFF
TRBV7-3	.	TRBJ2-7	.	TGTGCCAGCGGCCCCAGCCCTTACGAGCAGTACTTC	CASGPSPYEQYF
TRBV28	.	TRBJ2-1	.	TGTGCCAGCAGGGAGGGGTCCGATGAGCAGTTCTTC	CASREGSDEQFF
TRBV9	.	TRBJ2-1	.	TGTGCCAGCAGCGTAGACGGGGGTTCGGGCAATGAGCAGTTCTTC	CASSVDGGSGNEQFF
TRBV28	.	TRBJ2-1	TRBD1	TGTGCCAGCAGTGGACAGGGATTCGGGGTGATGAATGAGCAGTTCTTC	CASSGQGFGVMNEQFF
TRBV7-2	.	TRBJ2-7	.	TGTGCCAGCAGCTTAGACGCGGCTTACGAGCAGTACTTC	CASSLDAAYEQYF
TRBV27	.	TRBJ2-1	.	TGTGCCAGCATTCCCATCACCAGGGCCAAGCCCTACAATGAGCAGTTCTTC	CASIPITRAKPYNEQFF
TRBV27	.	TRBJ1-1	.	TGTGCCAGCAGTCCCCTCTTATACCAGATGAACACTGAAGCTTTCTTT	CASSPLLYQMNTEAFF
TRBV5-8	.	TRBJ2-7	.	TGTGCCAGCACCGCCGAATGGGGGTATTCCTCCGAGCAGTACTTC	CASTAEWGYSSEQYF
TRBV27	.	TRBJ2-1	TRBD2	TGTGCCAGCAGTTTAGGGGGAGGGCCGCGAGAGCAGTTCTTC	CASSLGGGPREQFF
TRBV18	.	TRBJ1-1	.	TGTGCCAGCTCACCACAATACACTGAAGCTTTCTTT	CASSPQYTEAFF
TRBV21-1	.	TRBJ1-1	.	TGTGCCAGCAGCAAAGACCCTAAGGCGGTTCCTCTGGGGGCTTTCTTT	CASSKDPKAVPLGAFF
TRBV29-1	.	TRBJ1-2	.	TGCAGCGTGAGCGGACGCAACTATGGCTACACCTTC	CSVSGRNYGYTF
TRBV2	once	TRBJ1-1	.	TGTGCCAGCACCTCTCGAGTAGGGCCGACTGAAGCTTTCTTT	CASTSRVGPTEAFF
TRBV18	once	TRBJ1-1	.	TGTGCCAGCTCACCAGCCCTCGCCGGGACTACTGAAGCTTTCTTT	CASSPALAGTTEAFF
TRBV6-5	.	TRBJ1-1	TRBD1	TGTGCCAGCAGCTACAGGGGCGGAGAAGCTTTCTTT	CASSYRGGEAFF
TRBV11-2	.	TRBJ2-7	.	TGTGCCAGCAGGGCAGGGTTAGCCCCCGGCCGGCCGTACTTC	CASRAGLAPGRPYF
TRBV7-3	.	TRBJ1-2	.	TGTGCCAGCAGCTCCTCGGACGGATATGGCTACACCTTC	CASSSSDGYGYTF
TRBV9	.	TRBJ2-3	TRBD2	TGTGCCAGCAGCGTAGGAGGGTACCGGGAGGGCCTAACAGATACGCAGTATTTT	CASSVGGYREGLTDTQYF
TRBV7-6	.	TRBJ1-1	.	TGTGCCAGCAGCTTAGTAGAGGGAGGACTCACTGAAGCTTTCTTT	CASSLVEGGLTEAFF
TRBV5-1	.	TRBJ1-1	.	TGCGCCAGCAGCTTGGGGGACGGGAACACTGAAGCTTTCTTT	CASSLGDGNTEAFF
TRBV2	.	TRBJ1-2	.	TGTGCCAGCAGTGATCCCCGGGCGGACTATGGCTACACCTTC	CASSDPRADYGYTF
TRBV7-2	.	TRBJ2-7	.	TGTGCCAGCAGCCTTTCACCGGACCGCCTGGGAGACTACGAGCAGTACTTC	CASSLSPDRLGDYEQYF
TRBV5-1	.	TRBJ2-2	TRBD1	TGCGCCAGCAGCTTGGGGACAGGGGCCGGGGAGCTGTTTTTT	CASSLGTGAGELFF
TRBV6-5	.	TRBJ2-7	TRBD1	TGTGCCAGCAGACAGGGGACGACCTCCTACGAGCAGTACTTC	CASRQGTTSYEQYF
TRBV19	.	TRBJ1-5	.	TGTGCCAGTAGTATAGAATTCACAGGGTCGGGACAGCCCCAGCATTTT	CASSIEFTGSGQPQHF
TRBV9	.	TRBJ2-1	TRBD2	TGTGCCAGCAGCGTAGTGGGGGTGGGGACTAGCCAGAGCTCCTACAATGAGCAGTTCTTC	CASSVVGVGTSQSSYNEQFF
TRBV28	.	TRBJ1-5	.	TGTGCCAGCAGTCCTAACCTGAATCAGCCCCAGCATTTT	CASSPNLNQPQHF
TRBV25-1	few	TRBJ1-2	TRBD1	TGTGCCAGCAGTGTTCCGGGACAGGGTTGGCGCTACACCTTC	CASSVPGQGWRYTF
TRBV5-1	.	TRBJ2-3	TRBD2	TGCGCCAGCAGCTTAAGCGGGGGGAGCACAGATACGCAGTATTTT	CASSLSGGSTDTQYF
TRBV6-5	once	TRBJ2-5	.	TGTGCCAGCAGTTCTAACTACGCTCCAGAGACCCAGTACTTC	CASSSNYAPETQYF
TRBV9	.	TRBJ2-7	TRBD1	TGTGCCAGCAGTCCCGGGACAGGGTACGAGCAGTACTTC	CASSPGTGYEQYF
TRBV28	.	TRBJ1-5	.	TGTGCCAGCAGTAATGATCAGCCCCAGCATTTT	CASSNDQPQHF
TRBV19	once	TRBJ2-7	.	TGTGCCAGTACCCGGACGTTTCGAGCCTACGAGCAGTACTTC	CASTRTFRAYEQYF
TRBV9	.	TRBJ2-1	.	TGTGCCAGCAGCTACGGGACAAGCTACAATGAGCAGTTCTTC	CASSYGTSYNEQFF
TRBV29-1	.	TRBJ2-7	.	TGCAGCGTTGGACATCCTCGGGGCAGGACTTCCTACGAGCAGTACTTC	CSVGHPRGRTSYEQYF
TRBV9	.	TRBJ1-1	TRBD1	TGTGCCAGCAGCGCCCCCGCCGCAGGGGGGCCCACTGAAGCTTTCTTT	CASSAPAAGGPTEAFF
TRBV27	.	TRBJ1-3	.	TGTGCCAGCAGTTTAGCTGGGGCTGGAAACACCATATATTTT	CASSLAGAGNTIYF
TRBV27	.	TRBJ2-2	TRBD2	TGTGCCAGCAGGGGGGTTAGCGGGAGGGCCCGGGGCGGGGAGCTGTTTTTT	CASRGVSGRARGGELFF
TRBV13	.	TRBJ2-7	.	TGTGCCAGCAGCCTAAATGAGGGGCAGTTCTACTACGAGCAGTACTTC	CASSLNEGQFYYEQYF